The 9 T cell receptor beta chains below all came from one sample that was sequenced in a study of vaccination and CD4 T cells after COVID-19. With the Oncomine TCR Beta short-read assay, DNA from cultured CD4+ T cells was sequenced. TCRdb itself ran the PCR reads through MiXCR, one entry per CDR3 protein. The profile shows 14,000 to 15,000 distinct CDR3 sequences, about two fifths of them singletons. As for treatment: approximately 9-day PBMC culture with coronavirus spike peptide pools or control peptides (ViraFEST assay). These receptors' targets are unknown. What was sequenced was CD4+ T cells from blood, cultured in vitro. The receptors come from a human donor who had recovered from COVID-19.

The CDR3 sequence: CASSSTGQYGYTF. The DNA of the CDR3 is TGTGCCAGCAGTTCGACAGGGCAGTATGGCTACACCTTC. The chain links TRBV12-3 or TRBV12-4 to TRBJ1-2; 7 bases are shared with TRBD1. The CDR3 totals 13 residues. The V segment lost 4 bases and the J segment 5 bases; nucleotides outside the gene matches: 4.

The chain employs TRBV6-1 and TRBJ2-2; the D gene is possibly TRBD2 (6 bases). From germline, CDR1 is MNHNS and CDR2 SASEGT. V lost 8 bases, J lost 4 bases, and 14 bases lay in between. The CDR3 runs 14 residues. The CDR3: CASHLRLVTGELFF. In nucleotides, the CDR3 is TGTGCCAGCCACCTTCGACTAGTCACCGGGGAGCTGTTTTTT.

The V gene is TRBV7-9, the J gene TRBJ1-2; no firm D call. The germline V and J ends were trimmed by 2 bases and 8 bases, with 9 bases remaining between them. In germline, CDR1 is SEHNR, CDR2 FQNEAQ (reference sequence). The CDR3 is made up of 12 amino acids. In DNA form, the CDR3 reads TGTGCCAGCAGCTTAAACGGAGGCGGCTACACCTTC. This encodes CASSLNGGGYTF.

This clonotype appeared a few times. The rearrangement uses TRBV19 and TRBJ1-2, with a weak D call TRBD1 (6 bases). Germline V lookup: CDR1 LNHDA, CDR2 SQIVND (reference sequence). The CDR3 loop spans 16 amino acids. Deletions cut 4 bases from V and 3 bases from J, with 18 bases between. As DNA, the CDR3 is TGTGCCAGTAGTAGATTACAGGGCTCCGTCGACTATGGCTACACCTTC. This codes for CASSRLQGSVDYGYTF. Together with reference TRBV19 and TRBJ1-2, the CDR3 gives the full variable domain: DGGITQSPKYLFRKEGQNVTLSCEQNLNHDAMYWYRQDPGQGLRLIYYSQIVNDFQKGDIAEGYSVSREKKESFPLTVTSAQKNPTAFYLCASSRLQGSVDYGYTFGSGTRLTVV.

The rearrangement links TRBV12-5 to TRBJ2-5; 14 nucleotides agree with TRBD2. Unmatched junction bases numbered 6, after V lost 5 bases and J lost 4 bases. The V gene's germline CDR1 is LGHNT and CDR2 FRNRAP. CDR3 length: 16 amino acids. CDR3 sequence (DNA): TGTGCTAGTGGTACCGGGACTAGCGGGGGCTCAGAGACCCAGTACTTC. It translates to CASGTGTSGGSETQYF.

The V gene is TRBV27, the J gene TRBJ1-1; D remains unclear. Germline V gene lookup returns CDR1 MNHEY and CDR2 SMNVEV (reference sequence). The CDR3 is 16 amino acids. V lost 5 bases and J lost 2, with 18 bases in between. The CDR3 DNA sequence: TGTGCCAGCAGTCGGGATCTGGGAGGACGCAACACTGAAGCTTTCTTT. Translation gives CASSRDLGGRNTEAFF.

This clonotype was counted a few times. The chain carries TRBV21-1 and TRBJ1-1. TRBV21-1 is given as a pseudogene. This CDR3 comprises 15 residues. CDR3 in DNA: TGTGCCAGCAGCCTTCTCTGGGCAGGCGTCACTGAAGCTTTCTTT. Its translation: CASSLLWAGVTEAFF.

This chain's CDR3 is CATSDGQSRGETQYF. The CDR3, as DNA: TGTGCCACCAGTGACGGACAGTCGCGAGGGGAGACCCAGTACTTC. This chain connects TRBV24-1 to TRBJ2-5; TRBD1 is a possible D gene (6 bases). Germline V gene sequence: CDR1 KGHDR, CDR2 SFDVKD. The V end lost 4 bases, the J end lost 5 bases, and 16 bases lay between the germline ends. The CDR3 is 15 residues long.

The V gene is TRBV6-5, the J gene TRBJ2-1, with 12 bases fitting TRBD2. Germline V gene sequence: CDR1 MNHEY, CDR2 SVGAGI. The V segment lost 4 bases and the J segment 1 base; nucleotides outside the gene matches: 8. The CDR3 spans 18 residues. The CDR3 region has the DNA TGTGCCAGCAGTTCAGAACCGGGACTAGCGGGTTCCTACAATGAGCAGTTCTTC. Its translation: CASSSEPGLAGSYNEQFF.